This T cell receptor (beta chain) stems from a study of T cell responses to AZD1222 COVID-19 vaccine. About the study: Pooling covered second doses at about 4 or about 12 weeks.

Using immunoSEQ multiplex PCR, the repertoire was profiled, and TCRdb retains in-frame clones only, with some absent. The repertoire consists of fewer than 180,000 clones, with 90% to 95% occurring once and the leading ten covering over 1%. V was cut by 1 base and J by 0 bases, with 5 bases left in between. CDR1 and CDR2 from the germline V gene are LGHNT and FRNRAP. The CDR3 runs to 14 residues. Sequenced here: peripheral blood, sampled on day 0 of AZD1222 vaccination. The chain links TRBV12-5 to TRBJ2-3; D unresolved. This receptor was taken from an adult in good health. CDR3 nucleotide sequence: TGTGCTAGTGGTTTGGGGCCTAGCACAGATACGCAGTATTTT. This gives the protein CASGLGPSTDTQYF.